These 10 T cell receptor beta chains came from one sample sequenced in a study of blood T cell repertoires in COVID-19. This table comes from immunoSEQ multiplex PCR, and its TCRdb copy is limited to in-frame clones, with some not included. The sample includes over 200,000 clones, over 75% of them seen just once. The specimen sequenced was PBMCs or T cells enriched from blood (not recorded which). Source of these receptors: a man aged 18 to 30 who had recovered from COVID-19.

The CDR3 spells CASSLDTANTEAFF. CDR3 nucleotides: TGTGCCAGCAGCCTTGACACTGCGAACACTGAAGCTTTCTTT. The gene calls are TRBV9 and TRBJ1-1; D remains ambiguous. The germline V and J ends were trimmed by 4 bases and 1 base, with 11 bases remaining between them. This CDR3 has 14 residues. Germline lookup yields CDR1 SGDLS and CDR2 YYNGEE.

This rearrangement joins TRBV7-8 to TRBJ2-2; 8 bases align to TRBD2. The CDR3 is 16 residues long. J lost 7 bases, V lost 3 bases, and 10 bases had no gene match. Germline V gene data show CDR1 as SGHVS and CDR2 as FQNEAQ. CDR3 coding DNA: TGTGCCAGCAGCTTTGCGGCTAAGCGGGGGAACGGGGAGCTGTTTTTT. Its translation: CASSFAAKRGNGELFF.

This chain links TRBV28 with TRBJ2-5; weak D call: TRBD2 (6 bases). The CDR3 has 15 residues. Germline CDR1 is MDHEN and CDR2 is SYDVKM. V lost 2 bases to trimming and J lost 2 bases, with 12 bases between them. The CDR3 region has the DNA TGTGCCAGCAGTTTAACGCGGGGCGTGCAAGAGACCCAGTACTTC. Translation: CASSLTRGVQETQYF. Full variable domain (outside the CDR3, taken from reference TRBV28 and TRBJ2-5): DVKVTQSSRYLVKRTGEKVFLECVQDMDHENMFWYRQDPGLGLRLIYFSYDVKMKEKGDIPEGYSVSREKKERFSLILESASTNQTSMYLCASSLTRGVQETQYFGPGTRLLVL.

The chain combines TRBV5-1 with TRBJ2-1; TRBD2 agrees at 7 bases. V was clipped by 1 base and J by 2 bases; unmatched bases: 0. In germline, CDR1 is SGHRS, CDR2 YFSETQ. The CDR3 is 14 amino acids. CDR3 in amino acids: CASSLSGTYNEQFF. CDR3 nucleotide sequence: TGCGCCAGCAGCTTGAGCGGGACCTACAATGAGCAGTTCTTC.

The chain uses TRBV19 and TRBJ2-3, with a possible D match to TRBD2 (5 bases). V was clipped by 5 bases and J by 2 bases, with 23 bases between them. The germline V gene encodes CDR1 LNHDA and CDR2 SQIVND (reference sequence). This CDR3 comprises 18 residues. In DNA, the CDR3 is TGTGCCAGTAGTCCCGCGCGGATGAGCGGAGCGTCCACAGATACGCAGTATTTT. Encoded protein: CASSPARMSGASTDTQYF.

The chain couples TRBV15 to TRBJ2-1; 7 nucleotides match TRBD2. The ends lost 1 base at V and 4 bases at J; junction bases unmatched: 7. The CDR3 contains 16 residues. Germline CDR1 is LNHNV and CDR2 is YYDKDF (reference sequence). The CDR3 DNA reads as TGTGCCACCAGCAGAGGTAGCAGCGGGGCTTACAATGAGCAGTTCTTC. Translation gives CATSRGSSGAYNEQFF.

This clone was found once. This rearrangement joins TRBV7-2 to TRBJ1-3; 9 bases match TRBD1. Germline V gene lookup returns CDR1 SGHTA and CDR2 FQGNSA. The CDR3 runs to 17 residues. Trimming took 3 bases from V and 0 from J; bases not matched to a gene: 6. CDR3: CASSLRTGDFSGNTIYF. The CDR3 nucleotides read TGTGCCAGCAGCTTGCGGACAGGGGACTTCTCTGGAAACACCATATATTTT.

V is TRBV2 and J is TRBJ2-3, with no clear D. This CDR3 spans 17 amino acids. The germline V gene encodes CDR1 SNHLY and CDR2 FYNNEI. Trimming left V 4 bases short and J 1 base short, with 18 bases between. Here the CDR3 reads CASSGSRSSLGTDTQYF. The CDR3 DNA is TGTGCCAGCAGTGGGTCTCGTTCAAGCCTGGGCACAGATACGCAGTATTTT.

This chain connects TRBV30 to TRBJ1-1; tentatively, D is TRBD1 (5 bases). Trimming cost V 2 bases and J 6 bases, with 7 bases left between them. Germline loops: CDR1 GTSNPN, CDR2 SVGIG (reference sequence). The CDR3 consists of 11 residues. The CDR3 DNA is TGTGCCTGGAGTCCAGGGCCTGAAGCTTTCTTT. Amino acids: CAWSPGPEAFF.

The chain uses TRBV30 and TRBJ1-4; possible D gene TRBD1, 5 bases. V dropped 4 bases and J dropped 5 bases, with 11 bases sitting between them. The CDR3 length is 13 residues. Per the germline V gene, CDR1 is GTSNPN and CDR2 is SVGIG (reference sequence). The CDR3 region has the DNA TGTGCCTGGAACAAGGGGTCGAATGAAAAACTGTTTTTT. Amino acid sequence: CAWNKGSNEKLFF.